This T cell receptor (beta chain) appears in the sequencing data of a study of blood T cell repertoires in COVID-19. Study context: Both acute and convalescent COVID-19 samples were obtained from the United States, Italy and Spain.

The CDR3 is made up of 16 amino acids. Germline V gives CDR1 SQVTM, CDR2 ANQGSEA. J lost 4 bases, V lost 7 bases, and 16 bases had no gene match. Sequencing used immunoSEQ multiplex PCR; TCRdb keeps in-frame clones, though not all of them. The data hold some 140,000 clones, with around 87% observed a single time. The V gene is TRBV29-1, the J gene TRBJ2-5, with 9 bases matching TRBD1. Material: peripheral blood. The TCR originated in a man aged 45 to 65 with active COVID-19. In DNA form, the CDR3 reads TGCAGCGCCGGGACAGGGAGAGGGGGGCAGTTAGAGACCCAGTACTTC. As protein: CSAGTGRGGQLETQYF. The full variable domain, rest sourced from reference TRBV29-1 and TRBJ2-5, is SAVISQKPSRDICQRGTSLTIQCQVDSQVTMMFWYRQQPGQSLTLIATANQGSEATYESGFVIDKFPISRPNLTFSTLTVSNMSPEDSSIYLCSAGTGRGGQLETQYFGPGTRLLVL.